This entry lists 32 T cell receptor beta chains sequenced from one sample in a study of T cell repertoires in cytomegalovirus infection. Their antigens remain unidentified. A single record per CDR3 protein comes from TCRdb applying MiXCR to the reads. The table records approximately 910,000 distinct CDR3 sequences, around 32% of them present only once. Sequencing used cultured CD8+ T cells from PBMCs, obtained from culture after CMV antigen stimulation. The receptor set was obtained from a human donor in good health (CMV status not recorded). Some clones in this sample may be carry-over from other donors' samples.

This clonotype was observed a few times. The rearrangement uses TRBV7-9 and TRBJ2-3; D uncertain. The CDR3 covers 17 residues. Germline V gene sequence: CDR1 SEHNR, CDR2 FQNEAQ (reference sequence). The V end was cut by 5 bases, the J end by 2 bases, with 20 bases between. The CDR3 protein is CASSHSIRAENTDTQYF. As DNA, the CDR3 is TGTGCCAGCAGCCACTCTATCCGGGCCGAGAACACAGATACGCAGTATTTT.

J is TRBJ1-6 and V is TRBV3-1; TRBD1 matches at 8 bases. CDR1 is LGHDT and CDR2 is YNNKEL in the germline V gene (reference sequence). With V trimmed by 0 bases and J by 7 bases, 5 bases remained unmatched. This CDR3 is built from 16 residues. The CDR3 coding sequence is TGTGCCAGCAGCCAAGATCGGACAGGGATCAATTCACCCCTCCACTTT. Residues: CASSQDRTGINSPLHF.

This chain uses TRBV7-4 with TRBJ1-3; no reliable D call. The germline V gene encodes CDR1 SGHVT and CDR2 SQSDAQ. V dropped 7 bases and J dropped 4 bases, with 14 bases sitting between them. This CDR3 has 14 amino acids. CDR3 residues: CASKSTSGGNTIYF. CDR3 sequence (DNA): TGTGCCAGCAAGAGCACCTCAGGCGGAAACACCATATATTTT.

This clonotype was observed a handful of times. The chain links TRBV10-3 to TRBJ2-5, with D tentatively TRBD1 or TRBD2 (6 bases each). CDR1 ENHRY and CDR2 SYGVKD come from the germline V gene. Trimming left V 6 bases short and J 5 bases short, with 22 bases between. This CDR3 comprises 16 residues. The CDR3 coding sequence is TGTGCCATCAGCCACGGGGGTCAGGGGCCATTGGAGACCCAGTACTTC. As protein: CAISHGGQGPLETQYF.

In this sample, this clonotype turned up a few times. The chain carries TRBV4-3 and TRBJ2-5; a possible D gene is TRBD2 (6 bases). CDR1 and CDR2 (germline): LGHNA, YSLEER. V was shortened by 0 bases and J by 4 bases, with 12 bases between the two germline ends. The CDR3 length is 15 residues. DNA of the CDR3: TGCGCCAGCAGCCAAGAAGAGGGACTTCGAGAGACCCAGTACTTC. Encoded protein: CASSQEEGLRETQYF.

The rearrangement joins TRBV6-1 to TRBJ1-1; D call uncertain. V was shortened by 0 bases and J by 4 bases, with 12 bases between the two germline ends. The CDR3 covers 15 residues. Looked up from germline, CDR1 is MNHNS and CDR2 is SASEGT. CDR3 DNA: TGTGCCAGCAGTGAAGCGATTACGGGGTTCACTGAAGCTTTCTTT. It encodes CASSEAITGFTEAFF.

This clonotype has more than one count but fewer than ten. V gene TRBV10-3 combines with J gene TRBJ1-1, with TRBD1 as a possible D gene (5 bases). Germline V CDR1 and CDR2: ENHRY, SYGVKD. This CDR3 spans 12 amino acids. The V gene lost 6 bases and the J gene lost 8 bases, with 13 bases spanning the gap. The CDR3 DNA is TGTGCCATCAGAGCAGATCAGGGAGAAGCTTTCTTT. The encoded protein is CAIRADQGEAFF.

This clonotype showed up many times. The chain carries TRBV7-8 and TRBJ2-7, with unresolved D. The CDR3 covers 13 residues. With 1 base removed from V and 7 bases from J, the gap between germline ends came to 11 bases. Per germline, CDR1 SGHVS and CDR2 FQNEAQ. The CDR3: CASSLEGTGEQYV. The CDR3 region has the DNA TGTGCCAGCAGCTTAGAGGGAACTGGGGAGCAGTACGTC.

V is TRBV11-2 and J is TRBJ2-4, with a weak D call TRBD2 (6 bases). This CDR3 has 18 amino acids. Germline CDR1 and CDR2: SGHAT and FQNNGV. The ends were cut back, 2 bases at V and 4 bases at J, with 21 bases in the middle. DNA of the CDR3: TGTGCCAGCAGCTTAAAATGGGCGGGGAGGCGGGAAAAAAACATTCAGTACTTC. The encoded protein is CASSLKWAGRREKNIQYF.

The genes are TRBV14 and TRBJ2-7, with a tentative D call TRBD1 (5 bases). V was clipped by 1 base and J by 6 bases, with 10 bases between them. CDR1 is SGHDN, CDR2 FVKESK, per germline. The length of the CDR3 is 13 residues. The CDR3 bases are TGTGCCAGCAGCCAAGGGACACGCCTCGAGCAGTACTTC. It codes for CASSQGTRLEQYF.

V is TRBV27 and J is TRBJ2-3; TRBD1 matches 9 bases. This CDR3 has 15 amino acids. Germline V CDR1 and CDR2: MNHEY, SMNVEV (reference sequence). After removal of 2 bases from V and 5 bases from J, the junction contained 5 bases not matched to a gene. This CDR3 reads CASSLRTGVLDTQYF. CDR3 DNA: TGTGCCAGCAGTTTACGGACAGGGGTACTAGATACGCAGTATTTT.

This clonotype was recorded a few times. The CDR3 bases are TGTGCCAGCAAACCACTAGCTTTAGGGTGGTTAGATACGCAGTATTTT. It is translated as CASKPLALGWLDTQYF. The chain links TRBV6-1 to TRBJ2-3, with D maybe TRBD2 (6 bases). Looked up from germline, CDR1 is MNHNS and CDR2 is SASEGT. Trimming removed 7 bases at V and 5 bases at J, with 22 bases between. CDR3 length: 16 residues.

The chain carries TRBV14 and TRBJ2-5, with D unresolved. This CDR3 region has 15 residues. Germline V gene lookup returns CDR1 SGHDN and CDR2 FVKESK. V was pared by 1 base and J by 5 bases, with 14 bases between. CDR3 DNA sequence: TGTGCCAGCAGCCAAGTTCCTAGTCGATTGGAGACCCAGTACTTC. Translating it yields CASSQVPSRLETQYF.

V and J are TRBV7-9 and TRBJ2-7; D may be TRBD2 (7 bases). This CDR3 has 14 residues. CDR1 SEHNR and CDR2 FQNEAQ come from the germline V gene (reference sequence). CDR3 region: CASSPQGRAYKQYV. CDR3 DNA sequence: TGTGCCAGCAGCCCCCAGGGGAGGGCCTACAAGCAGTACGTC.

The chain combines TRBV27 with TRBJ2-3; weak D call: TRBD1 (5 bases). This CDR3 is 16 amino acids long. Germline V gives CDR1 MNHEY, CDR2 SMNVEV (reference sequence). V lost 0 bases and J 1 base, leaving 11 bases between the germline ends. The CDR3, as DNA: TGTGCCAGCAGTTTATCTAAGGGGTTTGGCACAGATACGCAGTATTTT. As protein: CASSLSKGFGTDTQYF.

As to this clonotype: A much larger clone differs from this one at a single base, so this may be a read error. The genes are TRBV7-2 and TRBJ1-4; D remains ambiguous. This CDR3 comprises 17 residues. Germline CDR1 and CDR2: SGHTA and FQGNSA. CDR3 protein: CVSSLGERVTTNEKLFF. Written as DNA, the CDR3 is TGTGTCAGCAGCTTAGGAGAGCGAGTCACAACTAATGAAAAACTGTTTTTT.

The V call is TRBV12-3 or TRBV12-4, the J call TRBJ2-3, with D uncertain. V dropped 4 bases and J dropped 2 bases, with 10 bases sitting between them. The CDR3 runs 14 residues. The CDR3 nucleotides are TGTGCCAGCAGTTCCCTGCCTTTCACAGATACGCAGTATTTT. Protein: CASSSLPFTDTQYF.

V usage is TRBV12-3 or TRBV12-4 and J usage is TRBJ2-1; D is uncertain. The CDR3 totals 13 residues. V lost 5 bases and J 9 bases, leaving 14 bases between the germline ends. CDR3 region: CASSRVSVSEQFF. Here the CDR3 DNA reads TGTGCCAGCAGTCGCGTCAGCGTCAGTGAGCAGTTCTTC.

The chain employs TRBV7-2 and TRBJ1-1; a possible D gene is TRBD1 (5 bases). CDR1 SGHTA and CDR2 FQGNSA come from the germline V gene. Trimming took off 2 bases at V and 3 bases at J, with 13 bases between the two ends. The CDR3 covers 15 residues. CDR3 residues: CASSLQPMGHTEAFF. The CDR3 DNA follows: TGTGCCAGCAGCTTACAGCCCATGGGGCACACTGAAGCTTTCTTT.

The chain employs TRBV10-3 and TRBJ2-3; D possibly corresponds to TRBD1 (5 bases). The CDR3 is 17 residues long. Germline-derived CDR1 and CDR2 are ENHRY and SYGVKD. Trimming removed 3 bases from V and 0 bases from J, with 16 bases in between. The CDR3 coding sequence is TGTGCCATCAGTGATGGAATGACAGAGCCTAGCACAGATACGCAGTATTTT. Translated, it gives CAISDGMTEPSTDTQYF.

Turning to this clonotype: This may stem from a read error, because a much larger clone lies one nucleotide away. The chain joins TRBV7-6 to TRBJ1-5, with a weak D call TRBD1 (6 bases). This CDR3 spans 16 amino acids. Germline V gives CDR1 SGHVS, CDR2 FNYEAQ. V shed 5 bases and J shed 4 bases, with 18 bases lying between them. The CDR3 region is CASSPGTWGGNQPQHF. Written as DNA, the CDR3 is TGTGCCAGCAGCCCCGGGACATGGGGCGGTAATCAGCCCCAGCATTTT.

This clonotype has more than one count but fewer than ten. The chain employs TRBV6-8 and TRBJ1-2; D is undetermined. V was trimmed by 0 bases and J by 6 bases, leaving 14 bases between them. CDR1 is MNHGY and CDR2 is SAAAGT in the germline V gene. The CDR3 spans 15 residues. This CDR3 reads CASSYSGPKGNGYTF. The CDR3 bases are TGTGCCAGCAGTTACTCCGGGCCAAAAGGAAATGGCTACACCTTC.

This clonotype was found many times. The V gene is TRBV7-9, the J gene TRBJ1-4, with D maybe TRBD1 (5 bases). Deletions cut 6 bases from V and 7 bases from J, with 15 bases between. This CDR3 has 14 amino acids. CDR1 and CDR2 from the germline V gene are SEHNR and FQNEAQ (reference sequence). The CDR3 loop reads CASSSARDAEKLFF. CDR3 bases: TGTGCCAGCAGTTCAGCCAGGGACGCTGAAAAACTGTTTTTT.

The chain is built from TRBV6-2 or TRBV6-3 and TRBJ2-3; 8 bases are a match to TRBD1. The V gene's germline CDR1 is MNHEY and CDR2 SVGEGT. V lost 6 bases, J lost 2 bases, and 13 bases stayed unmatched. This CDR3 spans 17 amino acids. The CDR3 here is CASSPSDGQGITDTQYF. The CDR3 nucleotides are TGTGCCAGCAGCCCCTCGGACGGACAGGGAATCACAGATACGCAGTATTTT.

J is TRBJ1-5 and V is TRBV7-6; no firm D call. CDR1 SGHVS and CDR2 FNYEAQ come from the germline V gene. The CDR3 spans 15 residues. Trimming left V 5 bases short and J 0 bases short, with 11 bases between. CDR3 coding DNA: TGTGCCAGCAGCGAGAATGGGAATAGCAATCAGCCCCAGCATTTT. Protein product: CASSENGNSNQPQHF.

This clonotype has more than one count but fewer than ten. V and J are TRBV27 and TRBJ2-7; 10 bases map to TRBD1. The V gene end was trimmed by 1 base and the J gene end by 4 bases; junction bases not matched to a gene: 7. Germline V gene lookup returns CDR1 MNHEY and CDR2 SMNVEV (reference sequence). The CDR3 runs to 16 residues. The CDR3 nucleotides are TGTGCCAGCAGTTTATGGGGGACAGGGGCTATTTACGAGCAGTACTTC. Its translation: CASSLWGTGAIYEQYF.

This chain joins TRBV6-1 and TRBJ2-5; 8 bases match TRBD1. Trimming removed 7 bases from V and 5 bases from J; junction bases left unmatched: 9. Germline CDR1 MNHNS, CDR2 SASEGT. The CDR3 has 14 residues. DNA of the CDR3: TGTGCCAGCAAAGTCAGGGGGCGTTTGGAGACCCAGTACTTC. Its protein product is CASKVRGRLETQYF.

This clonotype was detected only a few times. The V call is TRBV12-3 or TRBV12-4, the J call TRBJ1-4; 10 bases map to TRBD1. With V trimmed by 3 bases and J by 0 bases, 25 bases remained unmatched. The CDR3 covers 24 residues. The CDR3 sequence: CASSFILPGTGALKGGSTNEKLFF. CDR3 in DNA: TGTGCCAGCAGTTTTATCCTTCCCGGGACAGGGGCCCTCAAAGGAGGCTCAACTAATGAAAAACTGTTTTTT.

The sample holds a few counts of this clonotype. The chain recombines TRBV5-5 with TRBJ1-1; no firm D call. This CDR3 contains 12 residues. Per the germline V gene, CDR1 is SGHKS and CDR2 is YYEKEE (reference sequence). The V gene lost 4 bases and the J gene lost 11 bases, with 15 bases spanning the gap. The CDR3 is CASSPFTTGAFF. Here the CDR3 DNA reads TGTGCCAGCAGCCCTTTTACTACTGGGGCTTTCTTT.

This clonotype has a handful of counts. V and J are TRBV29-1 and TRBJ2-1; 7 nucleotides match TRBD2. Germline lookup yields CDR1 SQVTM and CDR2 ANQGSEA. Trimming at V came to 6 bases and at J to 3 bases, leaving 11 bases not matched to a gene. This CDR3 has 15 residues. The DNA of the CDR3 is TGCAGCGTGGGGTTGACTAGCCGAATCTACAATGAGCAGTTCTTC. It translates to CSVGLTSRIYNEQFF.

In this sample, this clonotype turned up a few times. V gene TRBV4-1 combines with J gene TRBJ2-2; 7 nucleotides line up with TRBD1. The CDR3 is 17 amino acids. With 4 bases clipped from V and 2 bases from J, the junction kept 10 bases outside the gene matches. Germline CDR1 and CDR2: MGHRA and YSYEKL. CDR3 protein: CASSRLGQNPNTGELFF. The CDR3 DNA reads TGCGCCAGCAGCCGACTGGGACAGAACCCAAACACCGGGGAGCTGTTTTTT.

With regard to this clonotype: Possible read error: a much larger clone is one base away. CDR3 nucleotide sequence: TGTGTCAGCAGCTTAGTCTTTTACTTACAAGAGACCCAGTACTTC. Encoded protein: CVSSLVFYLQETQYF. The V call is TRBV7-2, the J call TRBJ2-5; unclear D gene. The CDR3 totals 15 residues. Germline-derived CDR1 and CDR2 are SGHTA and FQGNSA. Full variable domain (outside the CDR3, taken from reference TRBV7-2 and TRBJ2-5): GAGVSQSPSNKVTEKGKDVELRCDPISGHTALYWYRQSLGQGLEFLIYFQGNSAPDKSGLPSDRFSAERTGGSVSTLTIQRTQQEDSAVYLCVSSLVFYLQETQYFGPGTRLLVL.